The table lists the clone carrying this T cell receptor (beta chain) with many counts. TCR beta libraries were built with iRepertoire HTBI primers and Arm-PCR of CDR3 regions. TCRdb called the multiplex PCR reads again in MiXCR, with one record for every CDR3 protein. The data show about 440,000 distinct CDR3 sequences, with 15% seen just once and roughly a sixth held by the top ten. CDR1 is SGHAT, CDR2 FQNNGV, per germline. The CDR3 is made up of 18 amino acids. The V and J ends lost 5 bases and 2 bases respectively, with 19 bases between them. The data belong to a study of regulatory T cells in long-lasting Graves disease. Time point defined: newly diagnosed GD, antithyroid drugs for less than 3 months. Researchers made the TCR library from RNA that was extracted from PBMCs. Around 8.2 milliliters of peripheral blood were drawn into EDTA tubes. This sample also belongs to another study, concerning T cells in Graves' hyperthyroidism and ophthalmopathy. That investigation notes: First-round RT-PCR of the TCR CDR3 relied on the HTBI primer set.

The sample consisted of peripheral blood mononuclear cells (PBMCs), taken at new diagnosis, from a patient treated with antithyroid drugs. V usage is TRBV11-2 and J usage is TRBJ2-6, with D possibly being TRBD1 (6 bases). The sequence was collected from a woman between 25 and 40 years old with Graves disease. The CDR3 loop reads CASSVYRDGEAGANVLTF. CDR3 in DNA: TGTGCCAGCAGCGTCTACAGGGATGGGGAAGCTGGGGCCAACGTCCTGACTTTC.